Listed below are T cell receptor beta chains from one sample, sequenced in a study of cytotoxic CD8 clonotypes in ibrutinib-treated CLL. The protocol was immunoSEQ multiplex PCR, while the TCRdb copy is restricted to in-frame clones and leaves out a portion. The top ten clones hold approximately 2% of a sample with roughly 160,000 clones, around 84% of them seen once. The sequencing used PBMCs, collected after 12 months of ibrutinib treatment. These receptors all stem from a human donor with chronic lymphocytic leukemia. Both conserved end residues are part of each CDR3.

V gene	J gene	CDR3 protein
TRBV28	TRBJ1-2	CASSLTGGFGYTF
TRBV2	TRBJ1-2	CASSEQGYGYGYTF
TRBV18	TRBJ2-5	CASSPIKGAYETQYF
TRBV7-9	TRBJ1-4	CASSLGRQANEKLFF
TRBV11-2	TRBJ2-1	CASSSVRSYNEQFF
TRBV7-2	TRBJ2-1	CASSLRGGQGNNEQFF
TRBV19	TRBJ2-1	CASRLQGSSYNEQFF
TRBV7-8	TRBJ2-1	CASSPRGLASYLNEQFF
TRBV28	TRBJ1-2	CASSYSGRNYGYTF
TRBV28	TRBJ2-7	CASSLDVSGAYEQYF
TRBV5-1	TRBJ1-1	CASSLVGQGRAEAFF
TRBV28	TRBJ1-1	CASSLVTYTNTEAFF
TRBV10-3	TRBJ1-1	CAIRAQQGGKAFF
TRBV29-1	TRBJ2-1	CSVLVAGTGYSNEQFF
TRBV29-1	TRBJ2-5	CSAGGDYQETQYF
TRBV7-2	TRBJ2-7	CASSLVMGHGLSYEQYF
TRBV28	TRBJ2-5	CASSSGLQETQYF
TRBV13	TRBJ1-2	CASSGTVTNRGGIFEDGYTF
TRBV7-2	TRBJ2-7	CASSRLRVGPYEQYF
TRBV28	TRBJ2-2	CASSLPFGQLFF